Each of the 8 T cell receptor beta chains below was sequenced from the same sample in a study of T cell responses to AZD1222 COVID-19 vaccine. Sequenced by immunoSEQ multiplex PCR; TCRdb stores in-frame clones only, minus some. The sample has 200,000 or so clones; approximately 95% are singletons. The input for sequencing was peripheral blood, taken 28 days after the second AZD1222 dose. Receptors originate from an adult who received the AZD1222 COVID-19 vaccine.

The chain has TRBV2 and TRBJ1-1; no reliable D call. Trimming shortened V by 9 bases and J by 4 bases, and 21 bases separated the two germline ends. In germline, CDR1 is SNHLY, CDR2 FYNNEI. CDR3 length equals 15 residues. The CDR3 is CASGGVEGGSTEAFF. The CDR3 DNA is TGTGCCAGTGGTGGGGTTGAGGGAGGTAGCACTGAAGCTTTCTTT.

This sequence joins TRBV30 and TRBJ1-2; D is undetermined. This CDR3 has 11 amino acids. The V end lost 3 bases, the J end lost 3 bases, and 5 bases lay between the germline ends. CDR1 is GTSNPN and CDR2 is SVGIG in the germline V gene (reference sequence). This chain's CDR3 is CAWRPYYGYTF. CDR3 nucleotide sequence: TGTGCCTGGAGACCCTACTATGGCTACACCTTC.

The genes are TRBV10-3 and TRBJ2-4, with 7 bases lining up with TRBD2. CDR1 and CDR2 (germline): ENHRY, SYGVKD. V shed 6 bases and J 5 bases; nucleotides not matched to a gene: 7. This CDR3 has 14 amino acids. CDR3 sequence: CAIRGSAGENIQYF. The CDR3 DNA reads as TGTGCCATCAGGGGGTCCGCGGGAGAAAACATTCAGTACTTC.

The chain recombines TRBV18 with TRBJ2-2, with 9 bases identical to TRBD1. The CDR3 sequence is 15 residues long. The V and J ends lost 0 bases and 7 bases, in that order; junction bases with no gene match: 3. Germline CDR1 KGHSH, CDR2 LQKENI. Here the CDR3 reads CASSPPQGAGGELFF. The CDR3 DNA follows: TGTGCCAGCTCACCACCACAGGGGGCTGGCGGGGAGCTGTTTTTT.

This clone was seen a single time. V and J are TRBV18 and TRBJ1-2; tentative D call: TRBD1 (6 bases). CDR3 length equals 14 residues. Trimming pared 3 bases from V and 3 bases from J, leaving 11 bases between. Germline CDR1 KGHSH, CDR2 LQKENI. The CDR3 protein is CASSPVDRDYGYTF. Written as DNA, the CDR3 is TGTGCCAGCTCACCCGTGGACAGAGACTATGGCTACACCTTC. The whole variable domain, remainder taken from reference TRBV18 and TRBJ1-2, is NAGVMQNPRHLVRRRGQEARLRCSPMKGHSHVYWYRQLPEEGLKFMVYLQKENIIDESGMPKERFSAEFPKEGPSILRIQQVVRGDSAAYFCASSPVDRDYGYTFGSGTRLTVV.

This rearrangement joins TRBV6-5 to TRBJ1-5; 9 bases fit TRBD1. After removal of 2 bases from V and 4 bases from J, the junction contained 3 bases not matched to a gene. The CDR3 consists of 15 residues. The germline V gene has CDR1 MNHEY and CDR2 SVGAGI. The CDR3 DNA is TGTGCCAGCAGTTACGACAGGGGGGCTAATCAGCCCCAGCATTTT. Amino acids: CASSYDRGANQPQHF.

V usage is TRBV9 and J usage is TRBJ1-1; maybe TRBD1 (5 bases). Germline V gene sequence: CDR1 SGDLS, CDR2 YYNGEE. V lost 0 bases and J lost 4, with 10 bases in between. There are 14 residues in the CDR3. The CDR3 is CASSVDSRGTEAFF. CDR3 DNA sequence: TGTGCCAGCAGCGTAGACAGTAGGGGCACTGAAGCTTTCTTT.

The V and J genes are TRBV12-3 or TRBV12-4 and TRBJ1-1; D gene uncertain. This CDR3 spans 12 amino acids. Trimming left V 1 base short and J 6 bases short, with 6 bases between. CDR3 protein: CASSLDPSEAFF. The CDR3 nucleotides read TGTGCCAGCAGTTTAGACCCGTCTGAAGCTTTCTTT.